The 20 T cell receptor beta chains below all came from one sample that was sequenced in a study of Ad26.COV2.S vaccination and SARS-CoV-2 variants. Treatment in this sample: around 19 received Ad26.COV2.S at low or high dose, single or two shots; five or six received placebo; per-sample allocation not given. Samples analyzed were those drawn on day 63 after the first vaccine or placebo injection. Clones were sequenced by immunoSEQ multiplex PCR, and TCRdb holds only the in-frame ones, with some missing. This sample has 350,000 to 400,000 clones; 70% to 90% occur once, and the top ten carry approximately 3.7%. The sample here was peripheral blood, taken in a trial of Ad26.COV2.S vaccine versus placebo. Receptors originate from a person aged 18 to 65 who received the Ad26.COV2.S COVID-19 vaccine or a placebo.

Notes on this clone: The identical CDR3 is also encoded by other nucleotide sequences in the sample. The chain recombines TRBV9 with TRBJ2-1; D uncertain. V was pared by 0 bases and J by 0 bases, with 4 bases between. CDR1 SGDLS and CDR2 YYNGEE come from the germline V gene. The CDR3 totals 14 residues. The CDR3, as DNA: TGTGCCAGCAGCGTAGGGAGCTCCTACAATGAGCAGTTCTTC. Residues: CASSVGSSYNEQFF.

This sequence joins TRBV3-1 (or the pseudogene TRBV3-2) and TRBJ1-3, with D uncertain. There are 12 residues in the CDR3. Trimming stripped 2 bases from V and 4 bases from J, with 3 bases between. The germline V gene has CDR1 LGHDT and CDR2 YNNKEL (reference sequence). The CDR3 protein is CASSQLGNTIYF. The CDR3 nucleotides read TGTGCCAGCAGCCAACTGGGAAACACCATATATTTT.

This clone was seen just once. This rearrangement joins TRBV7-9 to TRBJ2-2, with D perhaps assigned TRBD1 or TRBD2 (5 bases each). Germline-derived CDR1 and CDR2 are SEHNR and FQNEAQ (reference sequence). Between the trimmed V and J ends, which lost 3 bases and 5 bases, there was a span of 13 bases. This CDR3 has 15 amino acids. Here the CDR3 reads CASSFPGAGTGELFF. CDR3 bases: TGTGCCAGCAGCTTTCCCGGGGCAGGGACCGGGGAGCTGTTTTTT.

This clone has a handful of counts. The same CDR3 is also encoded by other DNA sequences in this sample. This sequence joins TRBV7-2 and TRBJ2-7, with D perhaps matching TRBD1 (5 bases). Germline CDR1 is SGHTA and CDR2 is FQGNSA. This CDR3 spans 11 amino acids. V lost 5 bases and J lost 4, with 6 bases in between. Here the CDR3 DNA reads TGTGCCAGCAGCGGGGCGTACGAGCAGTACTTC. It codes for CASSGAYEQYF.

The chain uses TRBV12-5 and TRBJ2-2; D gene uncertain. The CDR3 loop spans 16 amino acids. V lost 1 base to trimming and J lost 4 bases, with 13 bases between them. From germline, CDR1 is LGHNT and CDR2 FRNRAP. The CDR3: CASGLADGSITGELFF. The CDR3 nucleotides read TGTGCTAGTGGTTTGGCGGACGGTAGTATCACCGGGGAGCTGTTTTTT.

The chain carries TRBV28 and TRBJ1-5; D is perhaps TRBD1 (5 bases). Germline-derived CDR1 and CDR2 are MDHEN and SYDVKM. Trimming shortened V by 4 bases and J by 5 bases, and 15 bases separated the two germline ends. The CDR3 spans 15 residues. This CDR3 is CASSWEGRYDQPQHF. The CDR3 region has the DNA TGTGCCAGCAGTTGGGAGGGGAGGTATGATCAGCCCCAGCATTTT. Combining the CDR3 with reference TRBV28 and TRBJ1-5 gives the whole variable domain DVKVTQSSRYLVKRTGEKVFLECVQDMDHENMFWYRQDPGLGLRLIYFSYDVKMKEKGDIPEGYSVSREKKERFSLILESASTNQTSMYLCASSWEGRYDQPQHFGDGTRLSIL.

The chain couples TRBV6-5 to TRBJ1-2; TRBD1 matches 9 bases. Germline CDR1 and CDR2: MNHEY and SVGAGI. There are 15 residues in the CDR3. The trim removed 2 bases at V and 4 bases at J, leaving 5 bases unmatched. CDR3 residues: CASSYGGTGTYGYTF. In DNA, the CDR3 is TGTGCCAGCAGTTACGGGGGGACAGGGACCTATGGCTACACCTTC.

The chain couples TRBV19 to TRBJ2-7, with D possibly matching TRBD2 (6 bases). Per the germline V gene, CDR1 is LNHDA and CDR2 is SQIVND (reference sequence). V was trimmed by 3 bases and J by 0 bases, leaving 9 bases between them. This CDR3 is 14 amino acids long. The CDR3 protein is CASSISGDSYEQYF. In DNA form, the CDR3 reads TGTGCCAGTAGTATCTCGGGGGACTCCTACGAGCAGTACTTC.

The genes are TRBV30 and TRBJ1-6; 8 nucleotides line up with TRBD1. Looked up from germline, CDR1 is GTSNPN and CDR2 is SVGIG (reference sequence). The CDR3 covers 13 residues. Trimming removed 3 bases from V and 9 bases from J; junction bases left unmatched: 4. CDR3 residues: CAWSDRGRSPLHF. The CDR3 DNA sequence: TGTGCCTGGAGCGACAGGGGACGTTCACCCCTCCACTTT.

V and J are TRBV5-1 and TRBJ1-2; perhaps TRBD1 as D (6 bases). Germline CDR1 reads SGHRS; CDR2 reads YFSETQ. Deletions cut 2 bases from V and 7 bases from J, with 12 bases between. The CDR3 loop spans 13 amino acids. CDR3 sequence reads: CASSFWGAVGYTF. CDR3 DNA sequence: TGCGCCAGCAGCTTTTGGGGGGCAGTTGGCTACACCTTC. The complete variable domain, with remaining parts taken from reference TRBV5-1 and TRBJ1-2, reads KAGVTQTPRYLIKTRGQQVTLSCSPISGHRSVSWYQQTPGQGLQFLFEYFSETQRNKGNFPGRFSGRQFSNSRSEMNVSTLELGDSALYLCASSFWGAVGYTFGSGTRLTVV.

The rearrangement joins TRBV7-2 to TRBJ1-1; the D is unclear. The CDR3 sequence is 13 residues long. Per germline, CDR1 SGHTA and CDR2 FQGNSA. V gave up 1 base and J gave up 4 bases, with 7 bases separating them. CDR3 in amino acids: CASSLGQVTEAFF. In nucleotides, the CDR3 is TGTGCCAGCAGCTTAGGGCAAGTCACTGAAGCTTTCTTT.

This clone was detected only once. This rearrangement joins TRBV3-1 (or the pseudogene TRBV3-2) to TRBJ1-2, with D uncertain. The V gene lost 4 bases and the J gene lost 6 bases, with 12 bases spanning the gap. Germline CDR1 is LGHDT and CDR2 is YNNKEL (reference sequence). This CDR3 region has 13 residues. CDR3 DNA sequence: TGTGCCAGCAGCCCTTTCTCACAGCATGGCTACACCTTC. Protein sequence: CASSPFSQHGYTF.

J is TRBJ1-5 and V is TRBV5-1; TRBD1 matches 9 bases. The germline V gene has CDR1 SGHRS and CDR2 YFSETQ. V was clipped by 4 bases and J by 1 base; unmatched bases: 3. The length of the CDR3 is 15 residues. CDR3 sequence: CASSRTGESNQPQHF. The CDR3, as DNA: TGCGCCAGCAGCCGGACAGGGGAGAGCAATCAGCCCCAGCATTTT.

The V and J genes are TRBV19 and TRBJ2-3; either TRBD1 or TRBD2 may supply D (5 bases each). Germline assignment: CDR1 LNHDA and CDR2 SQIVND (reference sequence). The CDR3 runs to 14 residues. Trimming stripped 10 bases from V and 5 bases from J, with 19 bases between. This CDR3 reads CATRTGAQGDTQYF. DNA for the CDR3: TGTGCCACCCGGACCGGGGCCCAGGGAGATACGCAGTATTTT. Using reference TRBV19 and TRBJ2-3 for the parts outside the CDR3, the full variable domain is DGGITQSPKYLFRKEGQNVTLSCEQNLNHDAMYWYRQDPGQGLRLIYYSQIVNDFQKGDIAEGYSVSREKKESFPLTVTSAQKNPTAFYLCATRTGAQGDTQYFGPGTRLTVL.

V gene TRBV2 combines with J gene TRBJ2-7; D perhaps matches TRBD2 (5 bases). Germline V gene lookup returns CDR1 SNHLY and CDR2 FYNNEI. The CDR3 consists of 14 residues. V was cut by 6 bases and J by 0 bases, with 12 bases left in between. CDR3 coding DNA: TGTGCCAGCAGAGCGGTAACAATCTCCTACGAGCAGTACTTC. The encoded protein is CASRAVTISYEQYF.

The chain uses TRBV19 and TRBJ1-5, with TRBD1 as a possible D gene (5 bases). The CDR3 is 16 amino acids. Germline-derived CDR1 and CDR2 are LNHDA and SQIVND (reference sequence). V was cut by 8 bases and J by 0 bases, with 17 bases left in between. The DNA for the CDR3 is TGTGCCAGTTCTCATATCACAGGAAATAGCAATCAGCCCCAGCATTTT. This sequence encodes CASSHITGNSNQPQHF.

The chain is built from TRBV9 and TRBJ2-1; D possibly corresponds to TRBD2 (5 bases). The CDR3 runs 14 residues. The V gene's germline CDR1 is SGDLS and CDR2 YYNGEE. Trimming stripped 3 bases from V and 0 bases from J, with 7 bases between. The chain's CDR3 is CASSAGSSYNEQFF. In DNA, the CDR3 is TGTGCCAGCAGCGCGGGAAGCTCCTACAATGAGCAGTTCTTC.

The genes are TRBV2 and TRBJ2-2; no definite D call. The CDR3 is 14 amino acids. Per germline, CDR1 SNHLY and CDR2 FYNNEI. With 6 bases removed from V and 4 bases from J, the gap between germline ends came to 12 bases. CDR3 coding DNA: TGTGCCAGCAGGGTGGCTAGTGGCACCGGGGAGCTGTTTTTT. Its protein is CASRVASGTGELFF. The full variable domain, its missing parts supplied by reference TRBV2 and TRBJ2-2, is EPEVTQTPSHQVTQMGQEVILRCVPISNHLYFYWYRQILGQKVEFLVSFYNNEISEKSEIFDDQFSVERPDGSNFTLKIRSTKLEDSAMYFCASRVASGTGELFFGEGSRLTVL.

J is TRBJ2-1 and V is TRBV24-1; D might be TRBD2 (6 bases). Germline loops: CDR1 KGHDR, CDR2 SFDVKD. The CDR3 consists of 13 residues. The V end was cut by 8 bases, the J end by 7 bases, with 14 bases between. In nucleotides, the CDR3 is TGTGCCACCATGGGCGGGGCAGGGAATGAGCAGTTCTTC. It is translated as CATMGGAGNEQFF.

The J gene is TRBJ2-7, the V gene TRBV6-2 or TRBV6-3, with TRBD1 matching over 7 bases. In germline, CDR1 is MNHEY, CDR2 SVGEGT. The CDR3 is made up of 14 amino acids. J lost 2 bases, V lost 5 bases, and 6 bases had no gene match. CDR3 protein: CASSDGQVAYEQYF. CDR3 DNA: TGTGCCAGCAGTGATGGACAGGTTGCCTACGAGCAGTACTTC.